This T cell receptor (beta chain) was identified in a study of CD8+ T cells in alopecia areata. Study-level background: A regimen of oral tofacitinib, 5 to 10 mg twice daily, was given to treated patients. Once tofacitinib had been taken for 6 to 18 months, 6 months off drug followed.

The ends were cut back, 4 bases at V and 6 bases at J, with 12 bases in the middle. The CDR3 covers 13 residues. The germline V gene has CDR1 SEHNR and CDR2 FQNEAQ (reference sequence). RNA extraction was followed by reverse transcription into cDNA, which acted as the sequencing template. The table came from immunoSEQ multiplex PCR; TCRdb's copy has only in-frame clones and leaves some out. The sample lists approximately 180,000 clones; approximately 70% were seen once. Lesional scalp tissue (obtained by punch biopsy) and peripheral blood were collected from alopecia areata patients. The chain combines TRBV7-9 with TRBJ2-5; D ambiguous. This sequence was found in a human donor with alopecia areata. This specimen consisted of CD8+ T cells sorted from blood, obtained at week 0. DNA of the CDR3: TGTGCCAGCAGCTCCCCTCGAGCAAAGACCCAGTACTTC. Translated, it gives CASSSPRAKTQYF.